This T cell receptor beta chain was identified during a study of blood T cell repertoires in COVID-19. Looking at the study overall: Sites in the United States, Italy and Spain provided acute and convalescent COVID-19 samples. T cells, B-cell-depleted T cells, or PBMCs provided the cDNA or gDNA that served as material.

V shed 8 bases and J 7 bases; nucleotides not matched to a gene: 20. Looked up from germline, CDR1 is LGHDT and CDR2 is YNNKEL (reference sequence). This CDR3 contains 17 residues. Authors' analysis steps: Amplification with reference gene primers provided the estimates of nucleated cell counts. Using immunoSEQ multiplex PCR, the repertoire was profiled, and TCRdb retains in-frame clones only, with some absent. V, J and clone size were drawn from that table, and D and trimming were deduced from the DNA. The profile covers roughly 280,000 clones, with about nine tenths appearing a single time and about 8.7% taken by the ten largest.

The chain links TRBV3-1 (or the pseudogene TRBV3-2) to TRBJ2-7; 10 bases fit TRBD2. Sequencing used peripheral blood. The TCR comes from a man aged 40-49 years with active or convalescent COVID-19. The CDR3 loop is CASWRPPIAGGAGEQYF. The CDR3 DNA sequence: TGTGCCAGCTGGCGACCCCCAATAGCGGGAGGAGCGGGGGAGCAGTACTTC.